This T cell receptor (beta chain) was sequenced during a study of regulatory T cells in long-lasting Graves disease. As for time point: newly diagnosed GD, antithyroid drugs for less than 3 months. RNA from PBMCs was the source of the TCR library. Arm-PCR of CDR3 regions and iRepertoire HTBI primers were used to build TCR beta libraries. Each CDR3 protein gets one entry after TCRdb re-called the multiplex PCR reads with MiXCR. The repertoire holds 550,000 to 700,000 distinct CDR3 sequences, with about 16% as singletons. V shed 6 bases and J 0 bases; nucleotides not matched to a gene: 7. This CDR3 contains 15 residues. At least ten counts were recorded for this clonotype. A further study also used this sample, focusing on T cells in Graves' hyperthyroidism and ophthalmopathy. As that report states: Newly diagnosed hyperthyroidism, duration under 2 months, in patients aged 18 to 65. TCR CDR3 regions were first amplified by RT-PCR with HTBI primers. Most thyroid clonotypes that were expanded above 0.001 also turned up in blood. In the analysis, a 13 V-J model separated ophthalmopathy from stable hyperthyroidism.

The chain joins TRBV12-3 or TRBV12-4 to TRBJ1-1; 7 nucleotides align to TRBD1. The source material was peripheral blood mononuclear cells (PBMCs), sampled at new diagnosis, from a patient treated with antithyroid drugs. The sequence came from a man between 18 and 35 years old with Graves disease. CDR3: CASRPGQTMNTEAFF. The CDR3 DNA reads as TGTGCCAGCAGGCCGGGACAGACCATGAACACTGAAGCTTTCTTT.